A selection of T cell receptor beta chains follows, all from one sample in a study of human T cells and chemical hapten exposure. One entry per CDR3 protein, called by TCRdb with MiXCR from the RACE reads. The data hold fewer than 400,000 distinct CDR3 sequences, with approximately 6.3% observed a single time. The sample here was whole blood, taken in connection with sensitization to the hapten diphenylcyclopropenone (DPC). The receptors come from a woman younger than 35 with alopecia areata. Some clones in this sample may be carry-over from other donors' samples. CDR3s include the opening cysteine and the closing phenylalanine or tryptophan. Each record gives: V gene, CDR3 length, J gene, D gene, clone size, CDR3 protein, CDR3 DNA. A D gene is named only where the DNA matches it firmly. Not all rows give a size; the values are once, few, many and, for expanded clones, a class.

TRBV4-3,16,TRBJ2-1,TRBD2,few,CASSRLTSGAYNEQFF,TGCGCCAGCAGCCGACTTACTAGCGGGGCCTACAATGAGCAGTTCTTC
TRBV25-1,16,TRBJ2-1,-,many,CASSASGRSSYNEQFF,TGTGCCAGCAGTGCCTCTGGACGTAGCTCCTACAATGAGCAGTTCTTC
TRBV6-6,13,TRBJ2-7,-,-,CASRDGDYYEQYF,TGTGCCAGCAGGGACGGCGACTACTACGAGCAGTACTTC
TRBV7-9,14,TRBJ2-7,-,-,CASSRCRNSYEQYF,TGTGCCAGCAGCCGTTGCAGAAACTCCTACGAGCAGTACTTC
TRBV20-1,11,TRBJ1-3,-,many,CSARDLETIYF,TGCAGTGCTAGGGACCTCGAGACCATATATTTT
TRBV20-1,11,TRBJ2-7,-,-,CSARLAAEQYF,TGCAGTGCTAGACTAGCTGCCGAGCAGTACTTC
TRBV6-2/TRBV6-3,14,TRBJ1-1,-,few,CASSYRLGNTEAFF,TGTGCCAGCAGTTACAGGCTGGGGAACACTGAAGCTTTCTTT
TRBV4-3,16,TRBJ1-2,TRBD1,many,CASSPSGQGINYGYTF,TGCGCCAGCAGCCCCTCCGGACAGGGAATAAACTATGGCTACACCTTC
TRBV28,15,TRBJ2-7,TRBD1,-,CASSLGRGHIREQYF,TGTGCCAGCAGTTTGGGCAGGGGGCATATAAGAGAGCAGTACTTC
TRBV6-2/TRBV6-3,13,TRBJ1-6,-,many,CASQEMTNSPLHF,TGTGCCTCGCAAGAGATGACTAATTCACCCCTCCACTTT
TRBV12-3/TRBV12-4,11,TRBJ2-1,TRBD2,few,CASSPGGEQFF,TGTGCCAGCAGTCCGGGGGGTGAGCAGTTCTTC
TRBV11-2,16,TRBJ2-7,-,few,CASSLGGGTSTYEQYF,TGTGCCAGCAGCTTAGGAGGGGGTACTTCTACCTACGAGCAGTACTTC
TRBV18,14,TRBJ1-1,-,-,CASSPTGGATEAFF,TGTGCCAGCTCACCGACGGGGGGGGCCACTGAAGCTTTCTTT
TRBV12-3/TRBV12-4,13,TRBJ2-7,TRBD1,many,CASRWTGSYEQYF,TGTGCCAGCAGATGGACAGGCTCCTACGAGCAGTACTTC
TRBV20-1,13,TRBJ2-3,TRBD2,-,CSAPTSGADTQYF,TGCAGTGCCCCGACTAGCGGGGCAGATACGCAGTATTTT
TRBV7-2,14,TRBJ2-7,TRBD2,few,CAGSPGLAGGEQYF,TGTGCCGGCTCCCCAGGACTAGCGGGGGGCGAGCAGTACTTC
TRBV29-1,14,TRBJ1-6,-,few,CSVGDGGGNSPLHF,TGCAGCGTGGGCGACGGCGGAGGAAATTCACCCCTCCACTTT
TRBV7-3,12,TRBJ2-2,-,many,CASSPRGGELFF,TGTGCCAGCAGCCCCAGGGGTGGGGAGCTGTTTTTT
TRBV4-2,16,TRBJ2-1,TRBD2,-,CASSQDLSGGAREQFF,TGTGCCAGCAGCCAAGATCTTAGCGGGGGGGCTCGCGAGCAGTTCTTC
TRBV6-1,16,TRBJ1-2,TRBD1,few,CASSEAAGQGNYGYTF,TGTGCCAGCAGTGAAGCGGCGGGACAGGGGAACTATGGCTACACCTTC
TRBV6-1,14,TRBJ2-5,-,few,CASSEAGGRETQYF,TGTGCCAGCAGTGAAGCGGGGGGGCGGGAGACCCAGTACTTC
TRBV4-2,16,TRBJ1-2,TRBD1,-,CASSREDRQGAYGYTF,TGTGCCAGCAGCCGAGAGGACCGACAGGGCGCCTATGGCTACACCTTC